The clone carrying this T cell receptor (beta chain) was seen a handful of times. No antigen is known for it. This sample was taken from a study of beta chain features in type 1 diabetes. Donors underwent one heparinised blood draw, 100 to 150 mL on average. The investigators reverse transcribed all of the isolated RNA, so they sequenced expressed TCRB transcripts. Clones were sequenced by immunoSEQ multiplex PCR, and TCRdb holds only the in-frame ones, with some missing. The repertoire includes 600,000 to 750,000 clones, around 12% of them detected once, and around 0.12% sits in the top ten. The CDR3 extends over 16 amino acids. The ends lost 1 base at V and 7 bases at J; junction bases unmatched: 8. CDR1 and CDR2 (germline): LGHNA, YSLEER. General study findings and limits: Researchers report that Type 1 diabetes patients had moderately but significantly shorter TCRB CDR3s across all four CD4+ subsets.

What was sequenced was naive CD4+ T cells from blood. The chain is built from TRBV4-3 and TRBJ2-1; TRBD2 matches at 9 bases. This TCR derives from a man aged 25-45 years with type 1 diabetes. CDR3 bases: TGCGCCAGCAGCCAAGCCCCCGGCGGGGGGGTTAATGAGCAGTTCTTC. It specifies CASSQAPGGGVNEQFF.